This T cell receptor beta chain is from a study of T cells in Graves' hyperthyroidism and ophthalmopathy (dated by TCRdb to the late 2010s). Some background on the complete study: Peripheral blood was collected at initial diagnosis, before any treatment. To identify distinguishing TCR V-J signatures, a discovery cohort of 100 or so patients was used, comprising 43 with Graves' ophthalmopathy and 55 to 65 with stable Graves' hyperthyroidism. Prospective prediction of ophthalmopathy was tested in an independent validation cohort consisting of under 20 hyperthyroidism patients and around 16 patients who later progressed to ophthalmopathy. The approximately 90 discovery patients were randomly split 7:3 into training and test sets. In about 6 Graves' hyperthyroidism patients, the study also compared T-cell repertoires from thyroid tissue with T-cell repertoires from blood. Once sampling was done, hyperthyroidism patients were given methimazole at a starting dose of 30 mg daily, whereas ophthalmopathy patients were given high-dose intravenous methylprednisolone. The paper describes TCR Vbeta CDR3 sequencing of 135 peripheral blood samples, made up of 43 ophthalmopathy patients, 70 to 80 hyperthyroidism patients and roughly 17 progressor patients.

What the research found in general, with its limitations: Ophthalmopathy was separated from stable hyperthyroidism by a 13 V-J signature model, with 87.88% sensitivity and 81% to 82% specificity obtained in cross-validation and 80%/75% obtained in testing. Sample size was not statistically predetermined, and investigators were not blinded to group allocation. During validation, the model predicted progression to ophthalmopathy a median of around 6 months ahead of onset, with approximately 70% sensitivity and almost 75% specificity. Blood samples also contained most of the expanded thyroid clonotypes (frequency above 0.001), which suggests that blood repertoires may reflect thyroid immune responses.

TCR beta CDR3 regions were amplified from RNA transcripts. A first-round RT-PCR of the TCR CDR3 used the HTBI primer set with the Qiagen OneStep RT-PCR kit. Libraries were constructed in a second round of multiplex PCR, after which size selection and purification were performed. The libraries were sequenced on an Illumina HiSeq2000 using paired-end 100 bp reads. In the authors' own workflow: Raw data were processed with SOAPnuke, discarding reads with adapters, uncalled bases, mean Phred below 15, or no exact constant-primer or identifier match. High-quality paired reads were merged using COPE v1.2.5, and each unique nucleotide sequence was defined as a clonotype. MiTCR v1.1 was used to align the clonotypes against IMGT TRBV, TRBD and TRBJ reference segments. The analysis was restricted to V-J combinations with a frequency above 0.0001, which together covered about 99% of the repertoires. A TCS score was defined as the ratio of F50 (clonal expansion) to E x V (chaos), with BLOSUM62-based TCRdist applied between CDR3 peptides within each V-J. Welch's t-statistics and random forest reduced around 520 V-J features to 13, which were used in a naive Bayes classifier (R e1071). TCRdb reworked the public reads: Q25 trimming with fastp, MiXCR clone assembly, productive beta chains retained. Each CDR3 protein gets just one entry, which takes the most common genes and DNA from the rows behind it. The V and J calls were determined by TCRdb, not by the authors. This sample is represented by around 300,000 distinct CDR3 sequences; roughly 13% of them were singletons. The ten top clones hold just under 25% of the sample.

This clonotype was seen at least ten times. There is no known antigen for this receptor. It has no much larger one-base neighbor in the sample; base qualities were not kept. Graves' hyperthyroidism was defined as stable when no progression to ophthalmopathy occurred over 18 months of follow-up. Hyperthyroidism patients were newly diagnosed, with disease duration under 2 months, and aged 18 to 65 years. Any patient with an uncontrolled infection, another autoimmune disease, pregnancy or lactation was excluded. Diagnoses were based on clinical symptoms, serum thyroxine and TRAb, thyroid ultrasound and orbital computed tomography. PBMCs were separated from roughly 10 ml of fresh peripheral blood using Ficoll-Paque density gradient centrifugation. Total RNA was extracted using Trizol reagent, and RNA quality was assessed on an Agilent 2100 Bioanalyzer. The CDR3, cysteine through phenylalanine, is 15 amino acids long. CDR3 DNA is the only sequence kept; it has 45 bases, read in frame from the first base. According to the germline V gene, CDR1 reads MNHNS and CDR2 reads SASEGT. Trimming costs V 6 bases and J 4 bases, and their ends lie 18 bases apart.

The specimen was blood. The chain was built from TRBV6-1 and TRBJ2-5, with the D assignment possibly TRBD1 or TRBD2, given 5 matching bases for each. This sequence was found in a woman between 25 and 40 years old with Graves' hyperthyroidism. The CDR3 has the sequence CASRKPGRAGETQYF. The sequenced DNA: TGTGCCAGCAGGAAGCCGGGACGGGCGGGAGAGACCCAGTACTTC.